The 20 T cell receptor beta chains in this list originate from one sample, sequenced in a study of Graves' ophthalmopathy and Graves' hyperthyroidism. Amplification of TCR beta CDR3 regions used RNA transcripts. RT-PCR with HTBI primers came first, then second-round multiplex PCR. From the multiplex PCR reads, TCRdb called clonotypes with MiXCR, one entry per CDR3 protein. Of 500,000 to 700,000 distinct CDR3 sequences listed, approximately 21% were seen once; the top ten hold about 6.6%. The sequenced sample consisted of peripheral blood. Receptors originate from a woman under 30 with stable Graves' hyperthyroidism. Some clones in this sample may be carry-over from other donors' samples.

This clonotype appeared many times. The J gene is TRBJ1-2, the V gene TRBV4-1, with a weak D call TRBD1 (6 bases). This CDR3 has 13 residues. CDR1 MGHRA and CDR2 YSYEKL come from the germline V gene. V lost 0 bases, J lost 5 bases, and 7 bases lay in between. The CDR3, as DNA: TGCGCCAGCAGCCAAGAACAGGGTTATGGCTACACCTTC. Translating gives CASSQEQGYGYTF.

Details on this clonotype: A read error may be the cause here, since a much bigger clone is one base away. The V and J genes are TRBV20-1 and TRBJ1-1; D not certain. Per germline, CDR1 DFQATT and CDR2 SNEGSKA (reference sequence). V lost 5 bases to trimming and J lost 7 bases, with 8 bases between them. The CDR3 totals 10 residues. The CDR3 region is CSACPREAFF. The CDR3 coding sequence is TGCAGTGCTTGTCCCCGTGAAGCTTTCTTT.

Many counts were recorded for this clonotype. The chain couples TRBV6-5 to TRBJ1-5; D uncertain. Germline CDR1 reads MNHEY; CDR2 reads SVGAGI. This CDR3 is built from 15 residues. The V end was cut by 0 bases, the J end by 0 bases, with 6 bases between. CDR3 coding DNA: TGTGCCAGCAGTTACTCCTTTGGTAGCAATCAGCCCCAGCATTTT. It codes for CASSYSFGSNQPQHF.

The chain links TRBV20-1 to TRBJ2-7; 8 bases fit TRBD2. This CDR3 has 15 residues. Trimming cost V 6 bases and J 2 bases; bases outside gene matches: 12. The germline V gene has CDR1 DFQATT and CDR2 SNEGSKA (reference sequence). The CDR3 DNA follows: TGCAGTGCGTTGGTTCGGGGGGGGTGGCCCTACGAGCAGTACTTC. Protein sequence: CSALVRGGWPYEQYF.

There are many counts of this clonotype. The chain joins TRBV6-5 to TRBJ1-1; D might be TRBD1 (5 bases). V shed 2 bases and J shed 1 base, with 17 bases lying between them. The CDR3 has 17 amino acids. Germline V gives CDR1 MNHEY, CDR2 SVGAGI. CDR3 residues: CASSYVVGRGRNTEAFF. The CDR3 region has the DNA TGTGCCAGCAGTTACGTAGTCGGCCGGGGCAGGAACACTGAAGCTTTCTTT.

This clonotype was recorded at least ten times. The chain links TRBV30 to TRBJ1-2, with D perhaps matching TRBD1 (6 bases). Germline values: CDR1 GTSNPN, CDR2 SVGIG (reference sequence). The CDR3 totals 12 residues. V lost 8 bases and J 4 bases, leaving 14 bases between the germline ends. The CDR3 sequence: CASTGLAYGYTF. The CDR3 DNA reads TGTGCCAGCACAGGGTTGGCCTATGGCTACACCTTC.

In its sample, this clonotype was seen many times. V is TRBV7-2 and J is TRBJ2-4, with D uncertain. This CDR3 contains 19 residues. In germline, CDR1 is SGHTA, CDR2 FQGNSA. The V gene lost 0 bases and the J gene lost 0 bases, with 18 bases spanning the gap. CDR3 loop: CASSLAPQTHRSAKNIQYF. For the CDR3, the DNA is TGTGCCAGCAGCTTAGCGCCCCAAACACACCGATCAGCCAAAAACATTCAGTACTTC.

Points on this clonotype: A much larger clone lies a single base off, so this may be a read error. The V and J genes are TRBV28 and TRBJ2-5; D tentatively reads TRBD1 or TRBD2 (5 bases each). The CDR3 runs 14 residues. Germline loops: CDR1 MDHEN, CDR2 SYDVKM. V was trimmed by 4 bases and J by 7 bases, leaving 16 bases between them. In nucleotides, the CDR3 is TGTGCCAGCAGTTCCCATGAGGGGTGGATGACCCAGTACTTC. Protein sequence: CASSSHEGWMTQYF.

The sample holds many counts of this clonotype. The chain has TRBV19 and TRBJ1-5; 7 nucleotides align to TRBD1. CDR1 and CDR2 from the germline V gene are LNHDA and SQIVND (reference sequence). Trimming removed 6 bases from V and 7 bases from J; junction bases left unmatched: 15. The CDR3 has 16 residues. CDR3 protein: CASRTTGAGGDQPQHF. Here the CDR3 DNA reads TGTGCCAGTAGAACAACAGGGGCGGGGGGAGACCAGCCCCAGCATTTT.

This clonotype was counted a few times. The gene calls are TRBV13 and TRBJ2-2; D assignment may be TRBD1 or TRBD2 (6 bases each). Trimming took 6 bases from V and 6 from J, leaving 20 bases between them. The CDR3 sequence is 16 residues long. In germline, CDR1 is PRHDT, CDR2 FYEKMQ (reference sequence). The CDR3 DNA sequence: TGTGCCAGCAGTACAGGAGGGGGTTCAAGGTCCGGGGAGCTGTTTTTT. Amino acids: CASSTGGGSRSGELFF.

This clonotype was found a few times. V usage is TRBV25-1 and J usage is TRBJ2-2; 7 bases line up with TRBD2. The V gene end was trimmed by 3 bases and the J gene end by 6 bases; junction bases not matched to a gene: 7. Germline CDR1 is MGHDK and CDR2 is SYGVNS. The CDR3 is made up of 15 amino acids. For the CDR3, the DNA is TGTGCCAGCAGTGATCCCTCCAGCGGGGCCGGGGAGCTGTTTTTT. It specifies CASSDPSSGAGELFF.

A word on this clonotype: The conserved final phenylalanine or tryptophan is absent from the CDR3, which likely points to a read error. The chain uses TRBV7-9 and TRBJ2-7, with 9 bases that match TRBD2. The V segment lost 5 bases and the J segment 2 bases; nucleotides outside the gene matches: 4. This CDR3 has 14 amino acids. CDR1 and CDR2 (germline): SEHNR, FQNEAQ (reference sequence). The CDR3 nucleotides read TGTGCCAGCAGCAAACCTAGCGGGACCTACGAGCAGTACTTA. It is translated as CASSKPSGTYEQYL.

This chain joins TRBV6-5 and TRBJ1-2, with D perhaps TRBD1 (6 bases). Germline V gives CDR1 MNHEY, CDR2 SVGAGI. V gave up 2 bases and J gave up 8 bases, with 24 bases separating them. The CDR3 is 17 amino acids. CDR3 sequence (DNA): TGTGCCAGCAGTTACCCAAGATCCGGACCGACGAGGGGGGGCTACACCTTC. The encoded protein is CASSYPRSGPTRGGYTF.

This rearrangement joins TRBV5-1 to TRBJ2-5; no reliable D call. Looked up from germline, CDR1 is SGHRS and CDR2 is YFSETQ. Trimming cost V 4 bases and J 0 bases, with 10 bases left between them. The CDR3 totals 14 residues. CDR3: CASSQDGYQETQYF. For the CDR3, the DNA is TGCGCCAGCAGCCAGGACGGGTACCAAGAGACCCAGTACTTC.

This clonotype was detected ten times or more. The genes are TRBV9 and TRBJ1-6, with D unclear. This CDR3 is built from 12 residues. Germline values: CDR1 SGDLS, CDR2 YYNGEE. Trimming took 0 bases from V and 10 from J, leaving 5 bases between them. Here the CDR3 reads CASSVDASPLHF. The CDR3 DNA follows: TGTGCCAGCAGCGTAGACGCCTCACCCCTCCACTTT. The full variable domain, in which reference TRBV9 and TRBJ1-6 provide the parts outside the CDR3, is DSGVTQTPKHLITATGQRVTLRCSPRSGDLSVYWYQQSLDQGLQFLIQYYNGEERAKGNILERFSAQQFPDLHSELNLSSLELGDSALYFCASSVDASPLHFGNGTRLTVT.

This clonotype occurred many times. The rearrangement links TRBV10-1 to TRBJ2-3, with 9 positions matching TRBD2. CDR3 length: 14 amino acids. Germline V CDR1 and CDR2: WNHNN, SYGVQD (reference sequence). V gave up 6 bases and J gave up 5 bases; unmatched junction bases: 6. CDR3 amino acids: CASSEGLARDTQYF. The CDR3 nucleotides read TGCGCCAGCAGCGAGGGACTAGCTAGAGATACGCAGTATTTT.

This rearrangement joins TRBV2 to TRBJ1-2; no definite D call. The V gene's germline CDR1 is SNHLY and CDR2 FYNNEI. The CDR3 spans 14 residues. Trimming removed 1 base at V and 5 bases at J, with 11 bases between. In nucleotides, the CDR3 is TGTGCCAGCAGTGAAGATGGACCGGCGTATGGCTACACCTTC. This codes for CASSEDGPAYGYTF.

The chain has TRBV11-2 and TRBJ1-6; 9 bases agree with TRBD1. After removal of 2 bases from V and 7 bases from J, the junction contained 9 bases not matched to a gene. This CDR3 comprises 17 residues. CDR1 is SGHAT, CDR2 FQNNGV, per germline. CDR3 sequence reads: CASSLLTGQGQNSPLHF. DNA for the CDR3: TGTGCCAGCAGCTTACTTACGGGACAGGGCCAAAATTCACCCCTCCACTTT. Full variable domain (outside the CDR3, taken from reference TRBV11-2 and TRBJ1-6): EAGVAQSPRYKIIEKRQSVAFWCNPISGHATLYWYQQILGQGPKLLIQFQNNGVVDDSQLPKDRFSAERLKGVDSTLKIQPAKLEDSAVYLCASSLLTGQGQNSPLHFGNGTRLTVT.

This clonotype was counted at least ten times. The chain employs TRBV19 and TRBJ1-5, with D perhaps matching TRBD1 (6 bases). V was clipped by 5 bases and J by 0 bases, with 29 bases between them. The CDR3 runs to 21 residues. Germline CDR1 reads LNHDA; CDR2 reads SQIVND (reference sequence). The CDR3 is CASSVRQEGITVRYSNQPQHF. The CDR3 DNA sequence: TGTGCCAGTAGTGTTAGACAGGAAGGAATCACCGTACGTTATAGCAATCAGCCCCAGCATTTT.

In its sample, this clonotype was seen many times. The chain employs TRBV7-9 and TRBJ2-5; possibly TRBD2 for D (6 bases). This CDR3 region has 15 residues. Germline lookup yields CDR1 SEHNR and CDR2 FQNEAQ (reference sequence). Trimming removed 1 base from V and 2 bases from J, with 11 bases in between. The CDR3 region is CASSLEGLPQETQYF. The CDR3 nucleotides read TGTGCCAGCAGCTTAGAGGGACTGCCTCAAGAGACCCAGTACTTC.